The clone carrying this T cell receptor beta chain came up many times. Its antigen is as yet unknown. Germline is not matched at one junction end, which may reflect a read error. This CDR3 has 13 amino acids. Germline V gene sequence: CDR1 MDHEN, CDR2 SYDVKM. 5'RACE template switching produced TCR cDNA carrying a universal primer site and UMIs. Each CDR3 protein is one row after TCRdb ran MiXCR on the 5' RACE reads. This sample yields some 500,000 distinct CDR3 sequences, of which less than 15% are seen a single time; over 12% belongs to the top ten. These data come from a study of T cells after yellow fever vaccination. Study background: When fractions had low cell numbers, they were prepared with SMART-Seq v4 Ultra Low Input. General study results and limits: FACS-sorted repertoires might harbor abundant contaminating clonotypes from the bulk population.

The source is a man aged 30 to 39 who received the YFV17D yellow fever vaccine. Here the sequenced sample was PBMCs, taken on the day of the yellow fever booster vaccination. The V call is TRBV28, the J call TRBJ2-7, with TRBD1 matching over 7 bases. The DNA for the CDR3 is TGCGCCAGCAGCCCGGGACAGTCCTACGAGCAGTACTTC. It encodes CASSPGQSYEQYF.